This T cell receptor beta chain emerged from a study of cytomegalovirus exposure and HLA in healthy donors. Study information: From donors who were HLA-typed, an early data release held approximately 91 million unique TCRs. Regarding the study as a whole: A later analysis, which compared TCR beta chains of equal frequency, found the HLA-associated ones more clonally expanded. Some highly shared sequence variants likely arose as a pipeline artifact. When the data were analyzed later, several of the most significant clusters appeared to be linked to common viral pathogens.

With respect to this clone: Its antigen is currently unknown.

The study ran its PCR with 60 Vbeta and 13 Jbeta primers. Only in-frame clones appear in the TCRdb table, and some are missing; sequencing was by immunoSEQ multiplex PCR. The table records some 130,000 clones, 80% to 85% of them present only once. CDR1 is SGHTS, CDR2 YDEGEE, per germline. The length of the CDR3 is 13 residues. The sample was PBMCs. The rearrangement uses TRBV5-8 and TRBJ2-5; the D is unclear. The end of the DNA is better explained by TRBJ2-7, so the J call may be wrong. This sequence originates from a woman in her forties or fifties in good health and CMV-seropositive. CDR3 coding DNA: TGTGCCAGCAGCTTGAGAGATTCCTACGAGCAGTACTTC. It translates to CASSLRDSYEQYF.